This T cell receptor beta chain was captured in a study of blood T cell repertoires in COVID-19. On the study more broadly: Material from acute and convalescent COVID-19 was sourced from the United States, Italy and Spain. From T cells, B-cell-depleted T cells, or PBMCs came the material, which was cDNA or gDNA.

This CDR3 is built from 10 residues. V was trimmed by 8 bases and J by 3 bases, leaving 6 bases between them. Germline CDR1 is GTSNPN and CDR2 is SVGIG (reference sequence). In the original workflow: Estimates of nucleated cell counts were drawn from the amplification of reference gene primers. Sequencing used immunoSEQ multiplex PCR; TCRdb keeps in-frame clones, though not all of them. V and J calls and clone size follow that table, whereas D and trimming were derived from the DNA. In the table there are over 300,000 clones, about 83% of which are singletons. The V gene is TRBV30, the J gene TRBJ2-3; D gene unclear. Material for sequencing was peripheral blood. The sequence derives from a woman aged 45-65 years with acute or convalescent COVID-19. DNA of the CDR3: TGTGCCCACGGTACAGATACGCAGTATTTT. This gives the protein CAHGTDTQYF.